Below, one T cell receptor (beta chain) is given with its context. What it binds is unknown. Each sample provided at least 5 micrograms of extracted total RNA. A second about 6 to 12 cycle PCR used barcoded and J-beta primers. From the 5' RACE reads, TCRdb called clonotypes with MiXCR, one entry per CDR3 protein. Seen here are some 1.4 million distinct CDR3 sequences, about 43% observed once, and the top ten hold approximately 7.9%. This sample stems from a study of blood T cells in healthy people across ages. Study-wide results and limits: Per million T cells, the diversity of TCR beta decreased roughly linearly as age advanced.

The sequence derives from a woman under 30 in good health. Sequencing input: blood.

For the CDR3, the DNA is TGTGCCAGCAGTTTAAGTGCCGGTTTTGGGTACGAGCAGTACTTC. As protein: CASSLSAGFGYEQYF. The rearrangement joins TRBV12-3 or TRBV12-4 to TRBJ2-7; no clear D gene. Trimming pared 2 bases from V and 4 bases from J, leaving 15 bases between. This CDR3 is 15 amino acids long.